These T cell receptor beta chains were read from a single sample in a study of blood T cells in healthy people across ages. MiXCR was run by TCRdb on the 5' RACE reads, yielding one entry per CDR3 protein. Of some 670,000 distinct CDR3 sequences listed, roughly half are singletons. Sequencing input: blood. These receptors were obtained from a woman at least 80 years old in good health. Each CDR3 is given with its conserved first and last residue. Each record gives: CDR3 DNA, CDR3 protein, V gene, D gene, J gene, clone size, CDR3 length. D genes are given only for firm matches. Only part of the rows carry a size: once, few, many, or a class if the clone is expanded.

CDR3 DNA: TGTGCCAGCAGTGACGTGGCGGGGACCCAGTACTTC
CDR3 protein: CASSDVAGTQYF
V gene: TRBV2
D gene: .
J gene: TRBJ2-5
clone size: .
CDR3 length: 12

CDR3 DNA: TGCGCCAGCAGCTTACCTATGGGAGGGGAGCAGTACTTC
CDR3 protein: CASSLPMGGEQYF
V gene: TRBV5-1
D gene: TRBD2
J gene: TRBJ2-4
clone size: .
CDR3 length: 13

CDR3 DNA: TGTGCCAGCAGTTTAGCCAGTAGCAATCAGCCCCAGCATTTT
CDR3 protein: CASSLASSNQPQHF
V gene: TRBV6-6
D gene: .
J gene: TRBJ1-5
clone size: few
CDR3 length: 14

CDR3 DNA: TGTGCCACCAGCAGAGATGTGACACCTTTCTATGGCTACACCTTC
CDR3 protein: CATSRDVTPFYGYTF
V gene: TRBV15
D gene: .
J gene: TRBJ1-2
clone size: .
CDR3 length: 15

CDR3 DNA: TGTGCCAGCAGCTCTCCAAGGGGACACCAACGAGGGGAGACCCAGTACTTC
CDR3 protein: CASSSPRGHQRGETQYF
V gene: TRBV11-2
D gene: .
J gene: TRBJ2-5
clone size: .
CDR3 length: 17

CDR3 DNA: TGTGCCAGCAGTTTGGGAGTGGCTAGGGGAGGTTCACCCCTCCACTTT
CDR3 protein: CASSLGVARGGSPLHF
V gene: TRBV12-3/TRBV12-4
D gene: .
J gene: TRBJ1-6
clone size: many
CDR3 length: 16

CDR3 DNA: TGTGCCAGCACCTTCGGGGACAGCCGGAACTATGGCTACACCTTC
CDR3 protein: CASTFGDSRNYGYTF
V gene: TRBV12-3/TRBV12-4
D gene: TRBD1
J gene: TRBJ1-2
clone size: many
CDR3 length: 15

CDR3 DNA: TGTGCCAGCAGTTTTGCGACCAGGGGGCGGGTCAATCAGCCCCAGCATTTT
CDR3 protein: CASSFATRGRVNQPQHF
V gene: TRBV28
D gene: TRBD1
J gene: TRBJ1-5
clone size: once
CDR3 length: 17

CDR3 DNA: TGTGCCAGCAGCTTGGTGGGGACGGGGGGAACAGATACGCAGTATTTT
CDR3 protein: CASSLVGTGGTDTQYF
V gene: TRBV5-5
D gene: TRBD2
J gene: TRBJ2-3
clone size: .
CDR3 length: 16

CDR3 DNA: TGTGCCATCAGGGGACAGGGCACAATGAACACTGAAGCTTTCTTT
CDR3 protein: CAIRGQGTMNTEAFF
V gene: TRBV10-3
D gene: TRBD1
J gene: TRBJ1-1
clone size: .
CDR3 length: 15

CDR3 DNA: TGCGCCAGCAGCCAGATAGATATGGGACTAGTAACCTACAATGAGCAGTTCTTC
CDR3 protein: CASSQIDMGLVTYNEQFF
V gene: TRBV4-1
D gene: TRBD2
J gene: TRBJ2-1
clone size: .
CDR3 length: 18

CDR3 DNA: TGTGCCAGCAGATCAGGACTAGCGGGAGGGCCCTCCGGGGAGCTGTTTTTT
CDR3 protein: CASRSGLAGGPSGELFF
V gene: TRBV12-3/TRBV12-4
D gene: TRBD2
J gene: TRBJ2-2
clone size: .
CDR3 length: 17

CDR3 DNA: TGCAGTGCTAGGGAACAGACGGGAAAAGAGACCCAGTACTTC
CDR3 protein: CSAREQTGKETQYF
V gene: TRBV20-1
D gene: .
J gene: TRBJ2-5
clone size: many
CDR3 length: 14

CDR3 DNA: TGTGCCAGCAGCCGGAAGGACAGTTCACCCCTCCACTTT
CDR3 protein: CASSRKDSSPLHF
V gene: TRBV3-1
D gene: .
J gene: TRBJ1-6
clone size: .
CDR3 length: 13

CDR3 DNA: TGTGCCAGCAGTTTTCGGACGGAACAGTTCTTC
CDR3 protein: CASSFRTEQFF
V gene: TRBV12-3/TRBV12-4
D gene: .
J gene: TRBJ2-1
clone size: few
CDR3 length: 11

CDR3 DNA: TGTGCCAGCAGTTACTCGACAGGGAAAAATGAGCAGTTCTTC
CDR3 protein: CASSYSTGKNEQFF
V gene: TRBV12-3/TRBV12-4
D gene: TRBD1
J gene: TRBJ2-1
clone size: many
CDR3 length: 14

CDR3 DNA: TGTGCCAGCAGTTCTAGCGGGATCGGCCCCTACAATGAGCGGTTCTTC
CDR3 protein: CASSSSGIGPYNERFF
V gene: TRBV27
D gene: TRBD2
J gene: TRBJ2-1
clone size: .
CDR3 length: 16

CDR3 DNA: TGTGCCTGGAGTATTGTCGGCTACGAGCAGTACTTC
CDR3 protein: CAWSIVGYEQYF
V gene: TRBV30
D gene: .
J gene: TRBJ2-7
clone size: once
CDR3 length: 12

CDR3 DNA: TGTGCCACGACCGGGGACATGGGATCCACTGAAGCTTTCTTT
CDR3 protein: CATTGDMGSTEAFF
V gene: TRBV28
D gene: .
J gene: TRBJ1-1
clone size: many
CDR3 length: 14

CDR3 DNA: TGTGCCAGCAGGGCGGGGGACCTTGAAAATGGCTACACCTTC
CDR3 protein: CASRAGDLENGYTF
V gene: TRBV2
D gene: .
J gene: TRBJ1-2
clone size: .
CDR3 length: 14

CDR3 DNA: TGTGCCAGCAGCCAGGGGGGGAATCAGCCCCAGCATTTT
CDR3 protein: CASSQGGNQPQHF
V gene: TRBV3-1
D gene: .
J gene: TRBJ1-5
clone size: many
CDR3 length: 13

CDR3 DNA: TGTGCCAGCTCGACCCAAAGCAGGGTCAACACTGAAGCTTTCTTT
CDR3 protein: CASSTQSRVNTEAFF
V gene: TRBV18
D gene: .
J gene: TRBJ1-1
clone size: .
CDR3 length: 15

CDR3 DNA: TGCAGCGTTGTAGGGGGGAACTATGGCTACACCTTC
CDR3 protein: CSVVGGNYGYTF
V gene: TRBV29-1
D gene: .
J gene: TRBJ1-2
clone size: many
CDR3 length: 12

CDR3 DNA: TGCAGCGCCTCGACAGAAAACTATGGCTACACCTTC
CDR3 protein: CSASTENYGYTF
V gene: TRBV29-1
D gene: .
J gene: TRBJ1-2
clone size: .
CDR3 length: 12

CDR3 DNA: TGTGCCAGCAGCTCCCCCCCAGGACTAAGGACAGATACGCAGTATTTT
CDR3 protein: CASSSPPGLRTDTQYF
V gene: TRBV7-6
D gene: .
J gene: TRBJ2-3
clone size: .
CDR3 length: 16

CDR3 DNA: TGTGCCAGCAGTCCCGAATCTCTCTACGAGCAGTACTTC
CDR3 protein: CASSPESLYEQYF
V gene: TRBV12-3/TRBV12-4
D gene: .
J gene: TRBJ2-7
clone size: once
CDR3 length: 13

CDR3 DNA: TGTGCCATCAGTCCAATCAGTGGCACTGAAGCTTTCTTT
CDR3 protein: CAISPISGTEAFF
V gene: TRBV28
D gene: .
J gene: TRBJ1-1
clone size: .
CDR3 length: 13

CDR3 DNA: TGTGCCAGCAGGATACCGAGGGGGAGCGGCGGCTACACCTTC
CDR3 protein: CASRIPRGSGGYTF
V gene: TRBV6-2/TRBV6-3
D gene: .
J gene: TRBJ1-2
clone size: .
CDR3 length: 14

CDR3 DNA: TGTGCCAGCAGCTCGGGACAGGGGGAAGCTTTCTTT
CDR3 protein: CASSSGQGEAFF
V gene: TRBV7-3
D gene: TRBD1
J gene: TRBJ1-1
clone size: .
CDR3 length: 12

CDR3 DNA: TGCAGTGCTAAGGTCTCCTACGAGCAGTACTTC
CDR3 protein: CSAKVSYEQYF
V gene: TRBV20-1
D gene: .
J gene: TRBJ2-7
clone size: many
CDR3 length: 11

CDR3 DNA: TGTGCCAGCAGCCCCGGGGGGATCGGAAGCACTGAAGCTTTCTTT
CDR3 protein: CASSPGGIGSTEAFF
V gene: TRBV28
D gene: .
J gene: TRBJ1-1
clone size: .
CDR3 length: 15

CDR3 DNA: TGCAGTGCTAGGAGCGCACGGACTATCAGAGATACGCAGTATTTT
CDR3 protein: CSARSARTIRDTQYF
V gene: TRBV20-1
D gene: .
J gene: TRBJ2-3
clone size: .
CDR3 length: 15

CDR3 DNA: TGTGCCAGCAGCCAGGCGTTAGCGGTGAGCTCCTACGAGCAGTACTTC
CDR3 protein: CASSQALAVSSYEQYF
V gene: TRBV4-2
D gene: .
J gene: TRBJ2-7
clone size: .
CDR3 length: 16